Following are 3 T cell receptor beta chains from one sample sequenced in a study of OX40 agonist ivuxolimab in advanced cancers. The repertoire was sequenced with immunoSEQ multiplex PCR; TCRdb's copy has only in-frame clones and lacks some. The table shows about 67,000 clones, with about 85% occurring only once. The starting material was CD4+ or CD8+ T cells sorted from blood, obtained in a trial of the OX40 agonist ivuxolimab. The receptors come from an adult with an advanced solid tumor such as melanoma, head and neck, liver or kidney cancer.

V usage is TRBV4-1 and J usage is TRBJ2-1; 12 bases are a match to TRBD2. The CDR3 has 17 amino acids. J was trimmed by 3 bases and V by 4 bases; bases with no gene match: 7. Looked up from germline, CDR1 is MGHRA and CDR2 is YSYEKL. Here the CDR3 reads CASSRGGLAGFYNEQFF. The CDR3 DNA reads as TGCGCCAGCAGCCGTGGAGGACTAGCGGGATTCTACAATGAGCAGTTCTTC.

The chain employs TRBV4-3 and TRBJ2-4; either TRBD1 or TRBD2 may fit D (7 bases each). This CDR3 is 16 amino acids long. Trimming took 1 base from V and 7 from J, leaving 17 bases between them. In germline, CDR1 is LGHNA, CDR2 YSLEER. DNA of the CDR3: TGCGCCAGCAGCCAAGTCTCAGGGGGGGCTGGGAACATTCAGTACTTC. Amino acid sequence: CASSQVSGGAGNIQYF.

The chain carries TRBV9 and TRBJ1-4, with no clear D. The CDR3 extends over 14 amino acids. Trimming removed 0 bases at V and 5 bases at J, with 8 bases between. Germline-derived CDR1 and CDR2 are SGDLS and YYNGEE. The CDR3 loop is CASSVERENEKLFF. As DNA, the CDR3 is TGTGCCAGCAGCGTAGAAAGGGAGAATGAAAAACTGTTTTTT. The whole variable domain, remainder taken from reference TRBV9 and TRBJ1-4, is DSGVTQTPKHLITATGQRVTLRCSPRSGDLSVYWYQQSLDQGLQFLIQYYNGEERAKGNILERFSAQQFPDLHSELNLSSLELGDSALYFCASSVERENEKLFFGSGTQLSVL.